This T cell receptor (beta chain) was identified during a study of cytomegalovirus exposure and HLA in healthy donors. Study-wide points: According to an earlier analysis, most TCR beta V segments yielded productive rearrangements about 87% or about 30% of the time. A list of about 180 TCR beta chains associated with cytomegalovirus was given. Later work associated more than 15,000 TCR beta sequences with HLA alleles at 0.05 false discovery rate.

As to this clone: No antigen is known for it.

This CDR3 spans 15 amino acids. Germline CDR1 is MGHRA and CDR2 is YSYEKL. V was clipped by 3 bases and J by 2 bases; unmatched bases: 4. It was with 60 Vbeta and 13 Jbeta primers that the PCR ran. Using immunoSEQ multiplex PCR, the repertoire was profiled, and TCRdb retains in-frame clones only, with some absent. The table lists under 60,000 clones, approximately 80% of them singletons. The receptor was isolated from a man over 45 in good health and CMV-seronegative. The sample consisted of PBMCs. V is TRBV4-1 and J is TRBJ1-1, with 9 bases that match TRBD1. The CDR3 bases are TGCGCCAGCAGCCAGGCGACAGGGGGTAACACTGAAGCTTTCTTT. Its translation is CASSQATGGNTEAFF.